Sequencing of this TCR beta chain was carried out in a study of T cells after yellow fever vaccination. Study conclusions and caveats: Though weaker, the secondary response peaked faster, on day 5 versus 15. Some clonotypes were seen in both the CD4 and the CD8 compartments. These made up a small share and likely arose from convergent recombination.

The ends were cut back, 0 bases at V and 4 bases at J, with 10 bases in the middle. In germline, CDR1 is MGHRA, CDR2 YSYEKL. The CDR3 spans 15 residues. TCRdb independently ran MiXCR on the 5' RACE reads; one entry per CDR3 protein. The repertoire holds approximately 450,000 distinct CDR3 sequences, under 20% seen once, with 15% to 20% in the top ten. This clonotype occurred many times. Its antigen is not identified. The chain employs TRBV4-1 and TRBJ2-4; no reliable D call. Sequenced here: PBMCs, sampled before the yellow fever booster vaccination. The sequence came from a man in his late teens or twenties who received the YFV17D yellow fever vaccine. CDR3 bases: TGCGCCAGCAGCCAAGACGGGTGGGATAAAAACATTCAGTACTTC. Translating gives CASSQDGWDKNIQYF.